This T cell receptor (beta chain) originates from a study of cytomegalovirus exposure and HLA in healthy donors. With respect to this clone: Antigen: not known.

Trimming removed 6 bases at V and 6 bases at J, with 15 bases between. Germline V gives CDR1 SNHLY, CDR2 FYNNEI. CDR3 length: 15 residues. The study ran its PCR with 60 Vbeta and 13 Jbeta primers. The method was immunoSEQ multiplex PCR; TCRdb's version includes in-frame clones alone and lacks a portion of them. The sample records 200,000 or so clones, around 64% being singletons. Study-wide results and caveats: It emerged from a later analysis that several of the most significant clusters appeared to be linked to common viral pathogens. Within a later analysis, the majority of CMV-associated TCR beta chains appeared HLA-restricted. Other equally common chains were less clonally expanded than HLA-associated TCR beta chains, a later analysis showed. The study recorded some 160 TCR beta chains that were cytomegalovirus-associated.

Sequencing was carried out using PBMCs. The clonotype comes from a middle-aged man in good health and CMV-seropositive. This rearrangement joins TRBV2 to TRBJ1-6, with D maybe TRBD1 (6 bases). The CDR3 DNA reads as TGTGCCAGCAGAGAGACAGGATCCCCTAATTCACCCCTCCACTTT. As protein: CASRETGSPNSPLHF.